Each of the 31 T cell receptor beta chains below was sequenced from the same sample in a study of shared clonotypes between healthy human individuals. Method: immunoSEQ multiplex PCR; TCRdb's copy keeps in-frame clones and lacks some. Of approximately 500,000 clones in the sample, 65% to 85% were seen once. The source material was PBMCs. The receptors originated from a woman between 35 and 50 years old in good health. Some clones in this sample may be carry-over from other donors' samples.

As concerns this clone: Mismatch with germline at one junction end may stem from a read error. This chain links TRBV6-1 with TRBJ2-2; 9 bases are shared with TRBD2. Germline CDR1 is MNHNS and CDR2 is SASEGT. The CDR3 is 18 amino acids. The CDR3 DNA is TGTGCCATCAGTGAAGGGGGGCGGGCTAGCGGGAATCGCGGGGAGCTGTTTTTT. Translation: CAISEGGRASGNRGELFF.

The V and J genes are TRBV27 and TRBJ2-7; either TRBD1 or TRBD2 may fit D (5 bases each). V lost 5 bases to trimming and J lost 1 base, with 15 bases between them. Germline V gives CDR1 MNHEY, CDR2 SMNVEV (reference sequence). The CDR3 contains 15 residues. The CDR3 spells CASSPVPGPSYEQYF. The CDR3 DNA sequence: TGTGCCAGCAGTCCGGTACCGGGACCGTCCTACGAGCAGTACTTC.

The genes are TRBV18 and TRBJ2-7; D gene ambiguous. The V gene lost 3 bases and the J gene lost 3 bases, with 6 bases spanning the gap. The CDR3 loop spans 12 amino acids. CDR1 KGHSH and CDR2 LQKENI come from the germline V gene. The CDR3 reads CASSPRVYEQYF. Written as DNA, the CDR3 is TGTGCCAGCTCACCTCGGGTCTACGAGCAGTACTTC.

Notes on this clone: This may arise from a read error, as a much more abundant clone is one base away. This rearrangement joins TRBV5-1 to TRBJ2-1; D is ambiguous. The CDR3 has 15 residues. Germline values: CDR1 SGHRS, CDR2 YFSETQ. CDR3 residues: CASSLGFTGYNEQLF. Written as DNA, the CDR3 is TGCGCCAGCAGCTTGGGATTCACCGGGTACAATGAGCAGCTCTTC.

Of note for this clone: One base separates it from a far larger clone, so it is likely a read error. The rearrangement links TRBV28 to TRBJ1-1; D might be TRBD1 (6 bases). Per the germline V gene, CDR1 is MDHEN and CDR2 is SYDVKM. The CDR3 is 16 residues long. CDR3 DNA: TGTTCCAGCAGTTTATGGGGCGGACAGTCGGTCACTGAAGCTTTCTTT. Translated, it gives CSSSLWGGQSVTEAFF.

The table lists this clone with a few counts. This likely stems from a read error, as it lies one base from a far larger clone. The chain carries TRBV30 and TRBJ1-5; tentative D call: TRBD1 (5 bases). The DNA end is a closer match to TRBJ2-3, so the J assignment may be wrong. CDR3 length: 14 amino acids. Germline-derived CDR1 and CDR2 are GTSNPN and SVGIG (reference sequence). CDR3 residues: CAWSGGLGDQPQYF. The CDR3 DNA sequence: TGTGCCTGGAGTGGGGGTTTAGGGGATCAGCCCCAGTATTTT.

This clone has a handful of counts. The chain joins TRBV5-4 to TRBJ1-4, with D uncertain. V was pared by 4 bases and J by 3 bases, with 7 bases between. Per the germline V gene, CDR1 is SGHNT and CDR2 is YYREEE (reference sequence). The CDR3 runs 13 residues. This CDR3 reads CASSEQSNEKLFF. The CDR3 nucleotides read TGTGCCAGCAGCGAACAGTCTAATGAAAAACTGTTTTTT.

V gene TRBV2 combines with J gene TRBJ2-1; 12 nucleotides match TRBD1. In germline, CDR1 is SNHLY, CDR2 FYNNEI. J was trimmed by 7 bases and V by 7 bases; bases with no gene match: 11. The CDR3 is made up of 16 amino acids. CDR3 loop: CASMEGDRGLWNEQFF. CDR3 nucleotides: TGTGCCAGCATGGAGGGGGACAGGGGGCTCTGGAATGAGCAGTTCTTC.

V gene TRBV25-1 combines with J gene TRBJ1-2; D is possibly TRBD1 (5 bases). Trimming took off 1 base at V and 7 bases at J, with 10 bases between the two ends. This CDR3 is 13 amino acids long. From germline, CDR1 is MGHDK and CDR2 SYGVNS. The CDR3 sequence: CASSEFWGSGYTF. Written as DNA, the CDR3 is TGTGCCAGCAGTGAATTTTGGGGGTCTGGCTACACCTTC.

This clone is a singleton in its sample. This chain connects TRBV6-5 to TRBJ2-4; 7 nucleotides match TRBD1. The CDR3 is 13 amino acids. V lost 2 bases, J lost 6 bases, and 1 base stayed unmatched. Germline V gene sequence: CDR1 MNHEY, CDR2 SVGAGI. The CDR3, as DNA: TGTGCCAGCAGTTACCGGGACAGAAACATTCAGTACTTC. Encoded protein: CASSYRDRNIQYF.

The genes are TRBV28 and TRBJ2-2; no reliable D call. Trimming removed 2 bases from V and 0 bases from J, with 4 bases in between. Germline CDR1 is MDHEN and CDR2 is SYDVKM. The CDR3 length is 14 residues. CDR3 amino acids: CASSLGANTGELFF. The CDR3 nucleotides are TGTGCCAGCAGTTTAGGGGCGAACACCGGGGAGCTGTTTTTT.

CDR3 region: CASSLRGGGSSYEQYF. CDR3 nucleotide sequence: TGTGCCAGCAGCTTAAGGGGGGGAGGTAGCTCCTACGAGCAGTACTTC. This chain links TRBV7-9 with TRBJ2-7, with a possible D match to TRBD2 (7 bases). This CDR3 is built from 16 residues. Germline assignment: CDR1 SEHNR and CDR2 FQNEAQ (reference sequence). V lost 2 bases to trimming and J lost 0 bases, with 14 bases between them. The full variable domain, its missing parts supplied by reference TRBV7-9 and TRBJ2-7, is DTGVSQNPRHKITKRGQNVTFRCDPISEHNRLYWYRQTLGQGPEFLTYFQNEAQLEKSRLLSDRFSAERPKGSFSTLEIQRTEQGDSAMYLCASSLRGGGSSYEQYFGPGTRLTVT.

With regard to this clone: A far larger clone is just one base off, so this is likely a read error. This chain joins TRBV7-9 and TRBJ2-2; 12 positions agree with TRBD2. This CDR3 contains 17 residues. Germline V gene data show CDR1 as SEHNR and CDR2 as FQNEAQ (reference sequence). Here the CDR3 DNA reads TGTGCCAGCAGCTCCACTCGGACTAGCGGGAACACCGTGGAGCTGTTTTTT. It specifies CASSSTRTSGNTVELFF.

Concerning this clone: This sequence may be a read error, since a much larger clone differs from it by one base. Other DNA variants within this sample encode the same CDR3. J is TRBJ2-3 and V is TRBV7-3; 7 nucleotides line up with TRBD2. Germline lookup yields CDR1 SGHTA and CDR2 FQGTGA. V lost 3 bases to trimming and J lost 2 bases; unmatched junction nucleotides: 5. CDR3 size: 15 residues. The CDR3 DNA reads TGTGCCAGCAGCTTCTCCGGGACTAACACAGATACGCAGTATTTT. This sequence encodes CASSFSGTNTDTQYF.

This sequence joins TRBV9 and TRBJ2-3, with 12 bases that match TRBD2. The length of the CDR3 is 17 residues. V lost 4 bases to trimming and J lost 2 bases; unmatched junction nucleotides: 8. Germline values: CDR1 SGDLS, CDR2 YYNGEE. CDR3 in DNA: TGTGCCAGCAGCCTCCGGACTAGCGGGACCCACACAGATACGCAGTATTTT. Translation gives CASSLRTSGTHTDTQYF.

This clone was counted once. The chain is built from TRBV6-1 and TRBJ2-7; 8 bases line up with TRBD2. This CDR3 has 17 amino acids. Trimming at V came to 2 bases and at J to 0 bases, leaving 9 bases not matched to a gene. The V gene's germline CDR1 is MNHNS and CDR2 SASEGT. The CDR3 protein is CASSERSSGYGSYEQYF. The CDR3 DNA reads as TGTGCCAGCAGTGAAAGGTCTAGCGGGTATGGCTCCTACGAGCAGTACTTC.

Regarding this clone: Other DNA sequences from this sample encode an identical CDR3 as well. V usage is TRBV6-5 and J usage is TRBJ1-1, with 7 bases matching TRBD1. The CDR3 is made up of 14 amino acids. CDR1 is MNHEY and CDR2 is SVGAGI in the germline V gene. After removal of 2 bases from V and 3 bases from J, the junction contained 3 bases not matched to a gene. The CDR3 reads CASSYRTGDTEAFF. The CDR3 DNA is TGTGCCAGCAGTTACCGAACAGGGGACACTGAAGCTTTCTTT.

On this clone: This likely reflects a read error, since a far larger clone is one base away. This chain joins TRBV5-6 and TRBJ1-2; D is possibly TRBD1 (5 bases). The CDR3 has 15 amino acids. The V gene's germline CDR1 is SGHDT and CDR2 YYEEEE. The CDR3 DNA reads TGTGCCAGCAGCTTATATTCGGGGGTTAACTATGACTACACCTTC. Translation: CASSLYSGVNYDYTF. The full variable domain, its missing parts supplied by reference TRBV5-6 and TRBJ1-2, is DAGVTQSPTHLIKTRGQQVTLRCSPKSGHDTVSWYQQALGQGPQFIFQYYEEEERQRGNFPDRFSGHQFPNYSSELNVNALLLGDSALYLCASSLYSGVNYDYTFGSGTRLTVV.

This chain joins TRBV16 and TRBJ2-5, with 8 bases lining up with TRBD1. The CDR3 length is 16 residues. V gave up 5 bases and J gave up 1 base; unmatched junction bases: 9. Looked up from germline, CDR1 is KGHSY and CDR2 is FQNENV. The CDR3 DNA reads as TGTGCCAGCAGCAAAAGGACAGGGAGGTCCCAAGAGACCCAGTACTTC. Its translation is CASSKRTGRSQETQYF.

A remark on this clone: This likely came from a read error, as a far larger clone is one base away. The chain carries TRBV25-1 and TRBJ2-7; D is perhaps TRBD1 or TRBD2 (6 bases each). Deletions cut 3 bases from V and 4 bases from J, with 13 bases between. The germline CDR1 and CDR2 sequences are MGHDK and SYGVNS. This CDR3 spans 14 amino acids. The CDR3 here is CASSDSEGGYEQYF. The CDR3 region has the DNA TGTGCCAGCAGTGACTCCGAAGGGGGGTACGAGCAGTACTTC.

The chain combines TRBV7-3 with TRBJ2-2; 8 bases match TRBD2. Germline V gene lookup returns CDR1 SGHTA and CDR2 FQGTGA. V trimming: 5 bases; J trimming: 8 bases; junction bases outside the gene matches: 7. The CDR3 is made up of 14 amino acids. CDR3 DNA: TGTGCCAGCAGCCCCCACGCGGGAGGTGGGGAGCTGTTTTTT. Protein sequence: CASSPHAGGGELFF.

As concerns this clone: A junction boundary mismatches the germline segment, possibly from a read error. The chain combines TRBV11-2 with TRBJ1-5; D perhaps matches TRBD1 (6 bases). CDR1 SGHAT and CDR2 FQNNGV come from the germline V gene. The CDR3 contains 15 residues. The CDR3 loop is CASSQDDLGGQPQHF. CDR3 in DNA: TGCGCCAGCAGCCAAGATGACTTAGGGGGACAGCCCCAGCATTTT.

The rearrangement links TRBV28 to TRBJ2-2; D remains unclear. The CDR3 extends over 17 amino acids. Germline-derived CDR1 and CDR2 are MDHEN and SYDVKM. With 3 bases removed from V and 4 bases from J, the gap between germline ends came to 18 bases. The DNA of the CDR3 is TGTGCCAGCAGTTTTCCCGCTTTTGGTGGGTTCACCGGGGAGCTGTTTTTT. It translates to CASSFPAFGGFTGELFF.

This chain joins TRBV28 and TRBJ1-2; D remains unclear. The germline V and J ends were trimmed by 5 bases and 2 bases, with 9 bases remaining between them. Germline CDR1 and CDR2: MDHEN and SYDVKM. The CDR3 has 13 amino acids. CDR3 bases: TGTGCCAGCAGTCGAGGGAGGAACTATGGCTACACCTTC. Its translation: CASSRGRNYGYTF.

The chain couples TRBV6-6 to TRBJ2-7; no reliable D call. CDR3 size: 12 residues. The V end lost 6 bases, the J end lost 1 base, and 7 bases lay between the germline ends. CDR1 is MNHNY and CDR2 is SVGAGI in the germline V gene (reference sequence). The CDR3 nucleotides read TGTGCCAGCAGCCGATCTTCCTACGAGCAGTACTTC. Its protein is CASSRSSYEQYF.

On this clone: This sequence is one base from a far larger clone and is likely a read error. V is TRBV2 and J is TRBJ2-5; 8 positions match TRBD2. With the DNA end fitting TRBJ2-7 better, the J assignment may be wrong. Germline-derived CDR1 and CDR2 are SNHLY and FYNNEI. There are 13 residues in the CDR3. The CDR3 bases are TGTGCCAGCAGTGCGGGAGGGGCCTGCGAGCAGTACTTC. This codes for CASSAGGACEQYF.

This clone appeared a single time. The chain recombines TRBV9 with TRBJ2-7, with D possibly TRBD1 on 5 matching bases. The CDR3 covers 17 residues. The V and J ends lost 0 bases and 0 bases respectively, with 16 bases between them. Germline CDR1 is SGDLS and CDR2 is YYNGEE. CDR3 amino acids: CASSVGDGARFSYEQYF. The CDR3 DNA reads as TGTGCCAGCAGCGTAGGCGATGGGGCTAGATTCTCCTACGAGCAGTACTTC.

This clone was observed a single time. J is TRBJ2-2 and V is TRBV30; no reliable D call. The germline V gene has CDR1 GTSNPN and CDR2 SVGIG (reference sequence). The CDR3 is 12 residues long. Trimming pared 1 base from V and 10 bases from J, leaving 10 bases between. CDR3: CAWSEVWEELFF. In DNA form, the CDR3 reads TGTGCCTGGAGTGAGGTCTGGGAGGAGCTGTTTTTT.

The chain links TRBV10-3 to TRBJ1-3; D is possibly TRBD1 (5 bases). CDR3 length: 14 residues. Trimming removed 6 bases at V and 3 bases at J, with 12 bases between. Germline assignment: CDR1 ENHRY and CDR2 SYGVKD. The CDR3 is CAISDRLIGNTIYF. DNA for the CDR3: TGTGCCATCAGCGACAGATTAATTGGAAACACCATATATTTT.

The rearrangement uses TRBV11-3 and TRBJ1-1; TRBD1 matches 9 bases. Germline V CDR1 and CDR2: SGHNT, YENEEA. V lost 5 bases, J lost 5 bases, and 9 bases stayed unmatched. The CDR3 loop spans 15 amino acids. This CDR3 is CASSPGQGTRTEAFF. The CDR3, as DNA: TGTGCCAGCAGCCCGGGACAGGGAACGAGGACTGAAGCTTTCTTT.

This CDR3 reads CAWSDGTASEKLFF. The CDR3 nucleotides read TGTGCCTGGAGTGATGGGACAGCGAGTGAAAAACTGTTTTTT. The J gene is TRBJ1-4, the V gene TRBV30, with 7 bases that match TRBD1. V lost 1 base, J lost 7 bases, and 6 bases stayed unmatched. The CDR3 has 14 residues. Germline CDR1 reads GTSNPN; CDR2 reads SVGIG (reference sequence).